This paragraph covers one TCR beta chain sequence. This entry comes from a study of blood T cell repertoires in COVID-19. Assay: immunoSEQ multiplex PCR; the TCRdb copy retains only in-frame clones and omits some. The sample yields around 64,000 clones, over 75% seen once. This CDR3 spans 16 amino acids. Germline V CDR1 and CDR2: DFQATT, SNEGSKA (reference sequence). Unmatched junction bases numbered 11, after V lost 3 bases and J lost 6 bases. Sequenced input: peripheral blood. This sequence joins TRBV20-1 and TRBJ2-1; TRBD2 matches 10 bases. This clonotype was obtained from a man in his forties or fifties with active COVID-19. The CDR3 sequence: CSASSSGRALGNEQFF. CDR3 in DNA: TGCAGTGCTAGTTCAAGCGGGAGGGCCCTCGGCAATGAGCAGTTCTTC.